This record covers a single T cell receptor beta chain. Antigen specificity is unknown. Each TCR beta cDNA library carried unique molecular identifiers. MiXCR, run by TCRdb on the PCR reads, gives a single entry per CDR3 protein. The repertoire includes approximately 570,000 distinct CDR3 sequences, around 40% of them detected once, and 1.5% to 2% sits in the top ten. The record originates from a study of post-analysis software for immune sequencing data. Study outcomes and limitations: Compared with controls, patients had more of 4 or 5 TRBV segments, including TRBV5-6, TRBV5-1 and TRBV20-1.

This CDR3 is built from 12 residues. From germline, CDR1 is SGHVS and CDR2 FNYEAQ. V was shortened by 1 base and J by 10 bases, with 8 bases between the two germline ends. The source material was blood. The receptor was isolated from a girl aged 10-17 years with multiple sclerosis. The chain joins TRBV7-6 to TRBJ2-1; D uncertain. The CDR3 loop is CASSLDTQEQFF. The DNA of the CDR3 is TGTGCCAGCAGCTTAGACACCCAAGAGCAGTTCTTC.